Below are 26 T cell receptor beta chains sequenced from a single sample in a study of Graves' ophthalmopathy and Graves' hyperthyroidism. From RNA, the CDR3 regions of TCR beta chains were amplified and sequenced. HTBI primers were employed in first-round RT-PCR, then a second-round multiplex PCR followed. TCRdb fed the multiplex PCR reads into MiXCR, producing one record per CDR3 protein. Of around 590,000 distinct CDR3 sequences in the sample, roughly 40% are singletons; the top ten hold about 4%. Sample: peripheral blood or thyroid tissue (not recorded which). The receptors derive from an adult man with Graves' hyperthyroidism.

Of note for this clonotype: At one boundary the junction diverges from the germline segment, which might be a read error. The CDR3 is CASSTTRGIASF. CDR3 sequence (DNA): TGTGCCAGCAGTACCACCCGGGGAATAGCTTCCTTT. The rearrangement uses TRBV12-3 or TRBV12-4 and TRBJ1-1; D uncertain. The CDR3 totals 12 residues.

V and J are TRBV2 and TRBJ2-3; TRBD2 matches 12 bases. V gave up 7 bases and J gave up 3 bases; unmatched junction bases: 8. Germline V gene sequence: CDR1 SNHLY, CDR2 FYNNEI. This CDR3 comprises 16 residues. CDR3 loop: CASTNRLAGATDTQYF. For the CDR3, the DNA is TGTGCCAGCACCAACAGACTAGCGGGAGCAACAGATACGCAGTATTTT.

This clonotype has ten or more counts. This chain joins TRBV20-1 and TRBJ1-1; D gene uncertain. The CDR3 runs to 14 residues. Trimming pared 7 bases from V and 0 bases from J, leaving 15 bases between. CDR1 and CDR2 (germline): DFQATT, SNEGSKA (reference sequence). The CDR3 loop reads CSVPGRGMNTEAFF. CDR3 DNA sequence: TGCAGTGTCCCGGGCCGCGGTATGAACACTGAAGCTTTCTTT.

This clonotype was seen at least ten times. J is TRBJ2-2 and V is TRBV29-1; weak D call: TRBD1 (6 bases). The CDR3 consists of 15 residues. Germline lookup yields CDR1 SQVTM and CDR2 ANQGSEA. V dropped 4 bases and J dropped 3 bases, with 15 bases sitting between them. CDR3 nucleotide sequence: TGCAGCGTTGGATACGGCAGGGGTGACACCGGGGAGCTGTTTTTT. This gives the protein CSVGYGRGDTGELFF.

This clonotype was counted at least ten times. This chain joins TRBV15 and TRBJ2-7; unclear D gene. CDR3 size: 16 residues. Trimming took 3 bases from V and 1 from J, leaving 16 bases between them. Germline V gives CDR1 LNHNV, CDR2 YYDKDF (reference sequence). CDR3 sequence: CATSRLLGPASYEQYF. The CDR3 DNA follows: TGTGCCACCAGCAGGCTATTAGGGCCCGCTTCCTACGAGCAGTACTTC.

The rearrangement joins TRBV12-3 or TRBV12-4 to TRBJ2-1, with D maybe TRBD2 (5 bases). Trimming took 2 bases from V and 5 from J, leaving 10 bases between them. The CDR3 covers 14 residues. The CDR3 DNA reads TGTGCCAGCAGTTTACATTCAGCGGACAATGAGCAGTTCTTC. Its translation is CASSLHSADNEQFF.

On this clonotype: Given a much more abundant clone one base away, this may be a read error. V and J are TRBV5-5 and TRBJ2-7; tentatively, D is TRBD2 (7 bases). The germline gives CDR1 SGHKS, CDR2 YYEKEE (reference sequence). This CDR3 has 15 residues. CDR3 bases: TGCGCCAACAGCCAGCGGGACACATACTCCTACGAGCAGTACTTC. It codes for CANSQRDTYSYEQYF. The full variable domain, rest sourced from reference TRBV5-5 and TRBJ2-7, is DAGVTQSPTHLIKTRGQQVTLRCSPISGHKSVSWYQQVLGQGPQFIFQYYEKEERGRGNFPDRFSARQFPNYSSELNVNALLLGDSALYLCANSQRDTYSYEQYFGPGTRLTVT.

This clonotype was picked up many times. This sequence joins TRBV29-1 and TRBJ2-7, with D possibly being TRBD1 (6 bases). The CDR3 has 12 residues. Trimming took 3 bases from V and 3 from J, leaving 9 bases between them. The germline V gene has CDR1 SQVTM and CDR2 ANQGSEA. The CDR3 reads CSVDRDNYEQYF. In DNA, the CDR3 is TGCAGCGTTGACCGGGACAACTACGAGCAGTACTTC.

As regards this clonotype: A much larger clone differs by one base, so this may be a read error. The V call is TRBV5-6, the J call TRBJ2-7; D gene uncertain. V lost 1 base and J lost 1, with 6 bases in between. The CDR3 sequence is 13 residues long. The germline CDR1 and CDR2 sequences are SGHDT and YYEEEE. Written as DNA, the CDR3 is TGTGCCAGCAGCTTGCAGAATTCCTACGAGCAGTACTTC. Translation gives CASSLQNSYEQYF.

The J gene is TRBJ1-5, the V gene TRBV7-8, with 10 bases fitting TRBD1. V lost 5 bases and J lost 8; bases outside the gene matches: 6. The CDR3 consists of 14 residues. From germline, CDR1 is SGHVS and CDR2 FQNEAQ. CDR3 in amino acids: CASSETGGWEPQHF. As DNA, the CDR3 is TGTGCCAGCAGCGAGACAGGGGGCTGGGAGCCCCAGCATTTT.

V is TRBV10-3 and J is TRBJ1-1; TRBD1 agrees at 8 bases. The CDR3 spans 12 residues. Germline trimming cut 10 bases from V and 4 bases from J; bases unmatched to any gene: 5. From germline, CDR1 is ENHRY and CDR2 SYGVKD. The CDR3 protein is CATDREGTEAFF. The CDR3 bases are TGTGCCACGGACAGGGAAGGCACTGAAGCTTTCTTT.

This clonotype was observed at least ten times. V is TRBV6-5 and J is TRBJ1-1; D is ambiguous. Germline values: CDR1 MNHEY, CDR2 SVGAGI. The CDR3 totals 15 residues. V lost 2 bases and J lost 4, with 14 bases in between. The CDR3 sequence is CASSYTRLRRTEAFF. The CDR3 DNA sequence: TGTGCCAGCAGTTACACTAGACTGAGACGCACTGAAGCTTTCTTT.

Points on this clonotype: It may be a read error: a sequence one base away is much more abundant. Because the CDR3 is missing its conserved closing phenylalanine or tryptophan, this is likely a read error. The V call is TRBV20-1, the J call TRBJ1-5, with 9 bases aligning to TRBD1. CDR1 and CDR2 (germline): DFQATT, SNEGSKA (reference sequence). The V and J ends lost 6 bases and 7 bases, in that order; junction bases with no gene match: 4. The CDR3 spans 12 residues. The CDR3 DNA reads as TGCAGTGCGGACAGGGGAAACCAGCCCCAGCATCTT. Translated, it gives CSADRGNQPQHL.

This clonotype was seen only a few times. V gene TRBV30 combines with J gene TRBJ1-1; unclear D gene. CDR1 and CDR2 from the germline V gene are GTSNPN and SVGIG (reference sequence). Deletions cut 0 bases from V and 12 bases from J, with 11 bases between. The CDR3 is 11 amino acids. The CDR3 here is CAWSVLAETFF. DNA for the CDR3: TGTGCCTGGAGTGTACTGGCAGAGACTTTCTTT.

The chain is built from TRBV2 and TRBJ2-3; TRBD1 matches at 9 bases. The CDR3 is made up of 15 amino acids. The V and J ends lost 6 bases and 0 bases, in that order; junction bases with no gene match: 4. Germline CDR1 SNHLY, CDR2 FYNNEI. CDR3 in DNA: TGTGCCAGCAGAAAGGGGACAGGGAGCACAGATACGCAGTATTTT. Translated, it gives CASRKGTGSTDTQYF.

V is TRBV7-2 and J is TRBJ2-7; 8 bases agree with TRBD1. This CDR3 contains 17 residues. CDR1 is SGHTA, CDR2 FQGNSA, per germline. The V gene end was trimmed by 1 base and the J gene end by 7 bases; junction bases not matched to a gene: 15. The CDR3 reads CASSLGQGRLRYNEQYF. CDR3 bases: TGTGCCAGCAGCTTAGGACAGGGGAGGTTGAGGTACAATGAGCAGTACTTC.

Of note for this clonotype: This may be a read error, as it is one base from a much larger clone. The CDR3 ends on some other residue instead of the conserved phenylalanine or tryptophan, so this is likely a read error. The J gene is TRBJ1-3, the V gene TRBV7-9, with 11 bases that match TRBD1. Germline V CDR1 and CDR2: SEHNR, FQNEAQ (reference sequence). V dropped 0 bases and J dropped 2; count of bases not matched to a gene: 9. The CDR3 runs to 19 residues. The CDR3 loop reads CASSLAPGQGATTGNTIYY. CDR3 DNA: TGTGCCAGCAGCTTAGCCCCCGGACAGGGGGCGACCACTGGAAACACCATATATTAT.

This clonotype was recorded many times. J is TRBJ2-2 and V is TRBV7-9, with D maybe TRBD1 (6 bases). Germline V gives CDR1 SEHNR, CDR2 FQNEAQ (reference sequence). The CDR3 contains 17 residues. Trimming removed 3 bases at V and 2 bases at J, with 16 bases between. The CDR3 bases are TGTGCCAGCAGCTTTCAGCGGCCGGGACATAACACCGGGGAGCTGTTTTTT. Protein: CASSFQRPGHNTGELFF.

The J gene is TRBJ1-3, the V gene TRBV20-1; no firm D call. Between the trimmed V and J ends, which lost 3 bases and 3 bases, there was a span of 9 bases. This CDR3 is 13 amino acids long. Germline CDR1 and CDR2: DFQATT and SNEGSKA (reference sequence). The CDR3 protein is CSASRGFGNTIYF. The CDR3 DNA reads TGCAGTGCTAGTAGAGGGTTTGGAAACACCATATATTTT.

This clonotype was recorded many times. The chain combines TRBV3-1 with TRBJ1-2; D is possibly TRBD1 (5 bases). The CDR3 sequence is 13 residues long. The germline gives CDR1 LGHDT, CDR2 YNNKEL (reference sequence). V lost 2 bases, J lost 5 bases, and 9 bases lay in between. CDR3 sequence reads: CASSQRGGYGYTF. CDR3 nucleotides: TGTGCCAGCAGCCAAAGGGGCGGGTATGGCTACACCTTC.

V and J are TRBV7-9 and TRBJ2-5, with 12 bases matching TRBD2. This CDR3 comprises 16 residues. Germline V gives CDR1 SEHNR, CDR2 FQNEAQ (reference sequence). Trimming removed 5 bases from V and 1 base from J; junction bases left unmatched: 5. The CDR3 spells CASSLTLAGGQETQYF. The CDR3 DNA sequence: TGTGCCAGCAGCCTTACACTAGCGGGGGGCCAAGAGACCCAGTACTTC.

About this clonotype itself: This sequence may be a read error, since a much larger clone differs from it by one base. This CDR3 is CASSQDHINEKLVF. The CDR3 DNA reads as TGCGCCAGCAGCCAAGATCACATTAATGAAAAACTGGTTTTT. This chain joins TRBV4-1 and TRBJ1-4; no clear D gene. The CDR3 is 14 amino acids. Per the germline V gene, CDR1 is MGHRA and CDR2 is YSYEKL.

In DNA form, the CDR3 reads TGCAGCTTGTTGGGACAAACGGCTGGAGCTTTCTTT. It yields the protein CSLLGQTAGAFF. V is TRBV29-1 and J is TRBJ1-1, with D possibly TRBD1 on 6 matching bases. V lost 8 bases and J 10 bases, leaving 20 bases between the germline ends. Per germline, CDR1 SQVTM and CDR2 ANQGSEA. This CDR3 region has 12 residues.

There are many counts of this clonotype. The chain combines TRBV7-9 with TRBJ1-1, with D unclear. This CDR3 is 12 amino acids long. Trimming stripped 0 bases from V and 11 bases from J, with 10 bases between. The germline CDR1 and CDR2 sequences are SEHNR and FQNEAQ (reference sequence). In DNA, the CDR3 is TGTGCCAGCAGCTTAGCTCTGGGCGTCGCTTTCTTT. Translation: CASSLALGVAFF.

This clonotype occurred many times. The rearrangement links TRBV6-2 or TRBV6-3 to TRBJ2-6; D is uncertain. In germline, CDR1 is MNHEY, CDR2 SVGEGT. The CDR3 runs 15 residues. Trimming took 4 bases from V and 0 from J, leaving 7 bases between them. The CDR3 coding sequence is TGTGCCAGCAGTTCACGTGCCTCTGGGGCCAACGTCCTGACTTTC. It yields the protein CASSSRASGANVLTF.

This clonotype was seen at least ten times. This sequence joins TRBV20-1 and TRBJ1-2, with TRBD1 matching 8 bases. V lost 0 bases and J lost 5; bases outside the gene matches: 8. The CDR3 length is 15 residues. Germline values: CDR1 DFQATT, CDR2 SNEGSKA (reference sequence). The CDR3 DNA follows: TGCAGTGCTAGAGATCCAGACAGGGGAGCGTATGGCTACACCTTC. It translates to CSARDPDRGAYGYTF.